The entry below describes one T cell receptor (beta chain). What it binds is not known. The V end was cut by 5 bases, the J end by 7 bases, with 21 bases between. Germline V gene sequence: CDR1 SGHAT, CDR2 FQNNGV. This CDR3 contains 16 residues. The data stem from a study of T cell repertoires in cytomegalovirus infection. The wider study: Used in the study were CMV epitopes, some recently identified and HLA-C-restricted, others well-studied and HLA-B-restricted. Shared public TCR beta signatures pointed to both CMV infection and a matching HLA type. Study observations and caveats: CMV-specific HLA-C-restricted TCR beta clonotypes dominated the ex vivo response. Summed frequency of shared TCR beta families picked out CMV carriers who also had the relevant HLA.

TCRdb processed the reads anew with MiXCR; each CDR3 protein has one entry. The repertoire holds hundreds of thousands of distinct CDR3 sequences, with roughly a third as singletons. The chain combines TRBV11-2 with TRBJ2-1; a possible D gene is TRBD1 (7 bases). This sequence originates from a human donor in good health (CMV status not recorded). Some clones in this sample may be carry-over from other donors' samples. The sample in question was cultured PBMCs, obtained from culture after CMV antigen stimulation. The CDR3 DNA follows: TGTGCCAGCAGCCCGGGAGCAGGGGGGCGTTGGAATGAGCAGTTCTTC. The encoded protein is CASSPGAGGRWNEQFF.